This T cell receptor (beta chain) derives from a study of T cell repertoires in cytomegalovirus infection. The wider study: Both CMV infection and a matching HLA type were indicated by public TCR beta signatures. Whole-study results and caveats: Public TCR beta family frequency separated CMV-and-HLA carriers, including in an independent cohort. CMV-specific TCR beta clonotypes restricted by HLA-C were the ones dominating the ex vivo response.

The ends were cut back, 4 bases at V and 2 bases at J, with 27 bases in the middle. The CDR3 sequence is 19 residues long. Germline-derived CDR1 and CDR2 are SNHLY and FYNNEI. TCRdb recomputed calls from the reads with MiXCR, one row per CDR3 protein. The repertoire consists of almost 550,000 distinct CDR3 sequences, with approximately 15% occurring once and the leading ten covering 20% to 30%. This clonotype was found many times. Its cognate antigen is unknown. The sample taken for sequencing was CD8+ T cells from PBMCs. The TCR comes from a human donor in good health (CMV status not recorded). Some clones in this sample may be carry-over from other donors' samples. The chain uses TRBV2 and TRBJ2-7; D possibly uses TRBD1 or TRBD2 (6 bases each). The CDR3 DNA follows: TGTGCCAGCAGTGTGGGGGAAACAGGGTATCGGGAGAGGGCCTACGAGCAGTACTTC. Its translation is CASSVGETGYRERAYEQYF.